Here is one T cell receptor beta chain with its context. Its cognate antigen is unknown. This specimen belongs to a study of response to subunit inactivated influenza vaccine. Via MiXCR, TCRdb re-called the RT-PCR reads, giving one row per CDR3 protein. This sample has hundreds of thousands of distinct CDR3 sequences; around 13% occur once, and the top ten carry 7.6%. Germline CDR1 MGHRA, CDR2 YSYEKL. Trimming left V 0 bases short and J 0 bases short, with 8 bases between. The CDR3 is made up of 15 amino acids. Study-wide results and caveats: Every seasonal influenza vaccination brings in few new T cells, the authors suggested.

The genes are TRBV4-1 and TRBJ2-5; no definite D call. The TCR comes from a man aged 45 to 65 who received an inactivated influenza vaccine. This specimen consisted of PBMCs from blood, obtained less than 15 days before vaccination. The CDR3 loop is CASSQEQQYQETQYF. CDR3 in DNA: TGCGCCAGCAGCCAAGAACAGCAGTACCAAGAGACCCAGTACTTC.